What follows are 26 T cell receptor beta chains derived from one specimen sequenced in a study of CD8 T cells in Susac syndrome. A quantity of about 0.5 to 1 ug RNA underwent reverse transcription using random hexamers. TCRdb ran MiXCR on the immunoSEQ multiplex PCR reads and lists one entry per CDR3 protein. The top ten hold 0.099% of the sample, which has approximately 180,000 distinct CDR3 sequences, just under 95% seen once. Sequenced: CD4+ T cells from PBMCs. The receptor source for this set is a human donor with Susac syndrome.

The CDR3 here is CASSLIYPEPEAFF. In nucleotides, the CDR3 is TGTGCCAGCAGTTTGATTTATCCGGAGCCTGAAGCTTTCTTT. The chain links TRBV28 to TRBJ1-1; D unresolved. The V end was cut by 3 bases, the J end by 6 bases, with 14 bases between. This CDR3 has 14 amino acids. Germline CDR1 MDHEN, CDR2 SYDVKM. Together with reference TRBV28 and TRBJ1-1, the CDR3 gives the full variable domain: DVKVTQSSRYLVKRTGEKVFLECVQDMDHENMFWYRQDPGLGLRLIYFSYDVKMKEKGDIPEGYSVSREKKERFSLILESASTNQTSMYLCASSLIYPEPEAFFGQGTRLTVV.

The V call is TRBV27, the J call TRBJ2-5, with 7 bases fitting TRBD1. V shed 5 bases, J shed 5 bases, and the junction held 8 bases outside the gene matches. The CDR3 extends over 14 amino acids. CDR1 and CDR2 from the germline V gene are MNHEY and SMNVEV (reference sequence). The CDR3 loop reads CASSPSTGSETQYF. The CDR3 DNA sequence: TGTGCCAGCAGTCCCTCGACAGGGTCCGAGACCCAGTACTTC.

V usage is TRBV7-2 and J usage is TRBJ2-3; D is unclear. Germline assignment: CDR1 SGHTA and CDR2 FQGNSA. This CDR3 region has 15 residues. Between the trimmed V and J ends, which lost 5 bases and 6 bases, there was a span of 18 bases. CDR3 sequence reads: CASSPSQGRSDTQYF. The CDR3 DNA reads as TGTGCCAGCAGCCCCTCCCAAGGGCGCTCGGATACGCAGTATTTT. Using reference TRBV7-2 and TRBJ2-3 for the parts outside the CDR3, the full variable domain is GAGVSQSPSNKVTEKGKDVELRCDPISGHTALYWYRQSLGQGLEFLIYFQGNSAPDKSGLPSDRFSAERTGGSVSTLTIQRTQQEDSAVYLCASSPSQGRSDTQYFGPGTRLTVL.

The rearrangement joins TRBV7-2 to TRBJ2-6; D uncertain. The CDR3 runs to 14 residues. Trimming removed 5 bases at V and 7 bases at J, with 12 bases between. Germline V gives CDR1 SGHTA, CDR2 FQGNSA. The CDR3: CASSPVLGANVLTF. DNA for the CDR3: TGTGCCAGCAGCCCTGTCCTAGGAGCCAACGTCCTGACTTTC.

This clonotype was counted between two and nine times. This sequence joins TRBV29-1 and TRBJ2-1; D is unresolved. V was shortened by 7 bases and J by 5 bases, with 18 bases between the two germline ends. This CDR3 has 14 amino acids. CDR1 and CDR2 (germline): SQVTM, ANQGSEA. As DNA, the CDR3 is TGCAGCGCCCTCCTCATCCGAGGAAACAATGAGCAGTTCTTC. Protein: CSALLIRGNNEQFF.

CDR3 residues: CATSRDVANYGYTF. In nucleotides, the CDR3 is TGTGCCACCAGCAGAGATGTAGCAAACTATGGCTACACCTTC. The chain recombines TRBV15 with TRBJ1-2, with D unclear. Deletions cut 0 bases from V and 2 bases from J, with 7 bases between. There are 14 residues in the CDR3. Germline CDR1 is LNHNV and CDR2 is YYDKDF (reference sequence).

The V call is TRBV9, the J call TRBJ2-7; 7 bases are a match to TRBD1. Unmatched junction bases numbered 5, after V lost 0 bases and J lost 2 bases. The CDR3 totals 15 residues. Germline V gene data show CDR1 as SGDLS and CDR2 as YYNGEE. The DNA of the CDR3 is TGTGCCAGCAGCGTAGGGGCAGGGGGAGCCTACGAGCAGTACTTC. It encodes CASSVGAGGAYEQYF. The full variable domain, completed using reference TRBV9 and TRBJ2-7, is DSGVTQTPKHLITATGQRVTLRCSPRSGDLSVYWYQQSLDQGLQFLIQYYNGEERAKGNILERFSAQQFPDLHSELNLSSLELGDSALYFCASSVGAGGAYEQYFGPGTRLTVT.

This clonotype showed up just once. The chain uses TRBV20-1 and TRBJ2-3, with D unclear. CDR3 length: 14 residues. From germline, CDR1 is DFQATT and CDR2 SNEGSKA (reference sequence). Trimming left V 3 bases short and J 1 base short, with 11 bases between. For the CDR3, the DNA is TGCAGTGCTAGGTCCTCGGCCCGCACAGATACGCAGTATTTT. This codes for CSARSSARTDTQYF.

This clonotype was counted a single time. The chain links TRBV4-1 to TRBJ2-2, with no clear D. Germline V gives CDR1 MGHRA, CDR2 YSYEKL. This CDR3 is built from 14 residues. V dropped 2 bases and J dropped 3 bases, with 7 bases sitting between them. CDR3 bases: TGCGCCAGCAGCCAATCGGGCCACACCGGGGAGCTGTTTTTT. It translates to CASSQSGHTGELFF.

The chain is built from TRBV4-1 and TRBJ2-2; D not certain. The germline V and J ends were trimmed by 3 bases and 6 bases, with 11 bases remaining between them. The length of the CDR3 is 14 residues. Germline V gene lookup returns CDR1 MGHRA and CDR2 YSYEKL. CDR3 DNA sequence: TGCGCCAGCAGCCAGGATTGGTTGCCCGGGGAGCTGTTTTTT. It specifies CASSQDWLPGELFF.

The chain recombines TRBV7-2 with TRBJ2-1, with 7 bases aligning to TRBD1. The J segment lost 7 bases and the V segment lost 4 bases, leaving 4 bases of the junction unmatched. In germline, CDR1 is SGHTA, CDR2 FQGNSA. There are 13 residues in the CDR3. CDR3 sequence: CASSSQGLNEQFF. The CDR3 DNA reads as TGTGCCAGCAGCTCACAGGGGTTGAATGAGCAGTTCTTC.

J is TRBJ1-5 and V is TRBV19; D may be TRBD1 (5 bases). The V gene lost 7 bases and the J gene lost 0 bases, with 16 bases spanning the gap. Looked up from germline, CDR1 is LNHDA and CDR2 is SQIVND (reference sequence). The CDR3 contains 16 residues. The CDR3 sequence: CASNEPGNPSNQPQHF. The CDR3 nucleotides read TGTGCCAGTAACGAACCAGGGAACCCTAGCAATCAGCCCCAGCATTTT.

This clonotype showed up just once. The rearrangement uses TRBV5-1 and TRBJ2-5, with 8 bases lining up with TRBD2. The length of the CDR3 is 15 residues. Germline CDR1 reads SGHRS; CDR2 reads YFSETQ. The V gene end was trimmed by 3 bases and the J gene end by 5 bases; junction bases not matched to a gene: 9. The CDR3 DNA sequence: TGCGCCAGCAGCTCCGGGACTAGGCAGACGGAGACCCAGTACTTC. Protein sequence: CASSSGTRQTETQYF.

This clonotype has more than one count but fewer than ten. The rearrangement joins TRBV12-3 or TRBV12-4 to TRBJ1-5; no definite D call. V was clipped by 5 bases and J by 3 bases, with 5 bases between them. The CDR3 has 12 amino acids. In DNA form, the CDR3 reads TGTGCCAGCAGTGTAACCAATCAGCCCCAGCATTTT. Amino acids: CASSVTNQPQHF.

This clonotype was seen a single time. The chain links TRBV6-1 to TRBJ2-1, with 13 bases aligning to TRBD2. Germline assignment: CDR1 MNHNS and CDR2 SASEGT. The CDR3 length is 16 residues. V lost 4 bases, J lost 5 bases, and 5 bases stayed unmatched. The CDR3 loop is CASSGWGLAGHNEQFF. CDR3 sequence (DNA): TGTGCCAGCAGTGGCTGGGGACTAGCGGGGCACAATGAGCAGTTCTTC.

This clonotype showed up just a few times. The chain joins TRBV3-1 to TRBJ2-3; D not resolved. From germline, CDR1 is LGHDT and CDR2 YNNKEL (reference sequence). The ends were cut back, 6 bases at V and 5 bases at J, with 9 bases in the middle. The CDR3 loop spans 12 amino acids. For the CDR3, the DNA is TGTGCCAGCAGTCTGGGTGGAGATACGCAGTATTTT. As protein: CASSLGGDTQYF.

V and J are TRBV18 and TRBJ1-1; 8 positions agree with TRBD1. V was pared by 2 bases and J by 4 bases, with 6 bases of the junction left unmatched. This CDR3 comprises 15 residues. CDR1 and CDR2 (germline): KGHSH, LQKENI. The DNA for the CDR3 is TGTGCCAGCTCACCAAGGACAGGGAAGCCCACTGAAGCTTTCTTT. It encodes CASSPRTGKPTEAFF.

The CDR3 sequence is CASSQREGRTEAFF. DNA for the CDR3: TGCGCCAGCAGCCAGCGGGAAGGGAGGACTGAAGCTTTCTTT. The chain has TRBV4-3 and TRBJ1-1; D is unclear. The CDR3 extends over 14 amino acids. Per germline, CDR1 LGHNA and CDR2 YSLEER. V was shortened by 3 bases and J by 5 bases, with 13 bases between the two germline ends.

This clonotype was detected once. V gene TRBV30 combines with J gene TRBJ1-3, with a possible D match to TRBD1 (6 bases). V was pared by 4 bases and J by 3 bases, with 13 bases between. Looked up from germline, CDR1 is GTSNPN and CDR2 is SVGIG (reference sequence). The CDR3 runs 14 residues. The CDR3: CAWTDGTIGNTIYF. CDR3 nucleotides: TGTGCCTGGACTGATGGGACAATTGGAAACACCATATATTTT.

The rearrangement uses TRBV20-1 and TRBJ2-5; 10 bases line up with TRBD2. The germline V gene has CDR1 DFQATT and CDR2 SNEGSKA (reference sequence). J lost 7 bases, V lost 3 bases, and 14 bases had no gene match. The length of the CDR3 is 16 residues. As DNA, the CDR3 is TGCAGTGCTAGTAAGGGCCGGACTAGCGGATTGGGGACCCAGTACTTC. This sequence encodes CSASKGRTSGLGTQYF.

This clonotype was detected only once. This CDR3 reads CASSHRRDGTYEQYF. As DNA, the CDR3 is TGCGCCAGCAGTCATCGCCGGGACGGAACCTACGAGCAGTACTTC. This chain connects TRBV23-1 to TRBJ2-7, with D possibly called TRBD1 or TRBD2 (5 bases each). TRBV23-1 is noted as an ORF with a role that remains uncertain. Trimming shortened V by 3 bases and J by 2 bases, and 14 bases separated the two germline ends. The CDR3 has 15 amino acids.

V is TRBV3-1 and J is TRBJ1-1; the D is unclear. V lost 2 bases and J lost 5, with 21 bases in between. The CDR3 length is 17 residues. Germline values: CDR1 LGHDT, CDR2 YNNKEL (reference sequence). CDR3 in amino acids: CASSQWRIGRRRTEAFF. For the CDR3, the DNA is TGTGCCAGCAGCCAATGGAGAATCGGGAGGCGACGGACTGAAGCTTTCTTT.

V is TRBV7-2 and J is TRBJ2-5; 11 positions agree with TRBD1. Germline-derived CDR1 and CDR2 are SGHTA and FQGNSA. V lost 7 bases and J lost 2; bases outside the gene matches: 3. This CDR3 spans 14 amino acids. As DNA, the CDR3 is TGTGCCAGCACCGGGACAGGGGGACAAGAGACCCAGTACTTC. Translated: CASTGTGGQETQYF.

This chain uses TRBV20-1 with TRBJ1-2, with D hard to call. Germline-derived CDR1 and CDR2 are DFQATT and SNEGSKA (reference sequence). CDR3 length equals 10 residues. In DNA form, the CDR3 reads TGCGTCCCCAACCTTCCGGGCTACACCTTC. This sequence encodes CVPNLPGYTF.

This chain uses TRBV25-1 with TRBJ2-5, with 8 bases lining up with TRBD1. From germline, CDR1 is MGHDK and CDR2 SYGVNS. Unmatched junction bases numbered 4, after V lost 4 bases and J lost 3 bases. The CDR3 covers 14 residues. This CDR3 is CASSGWGQEETQYF. The CDR3 DNA reads as TGTGCCAGCAGTGGCTGGGGACAGGAAGAGACCCAGTACTTC.

The rearrangement uses TRBV12-3 or TRBV12-4 and TRBJ2-3; D is unresolved. Trimming took off 2 bases at V and 6 bases at J, with 6 bases between the two ends. The CDR3 has 12 amino acids. The CDR3 loop reads CASSLLGDTQYF. CDR3 DNA: TGTGCCAGCAGTTTATTGGGGGATACGCAGTATTTT.